One and the same sample provided the 10 T cell receptor beta chains below, sequenced in a study of blood T cells in healthy people across ages. A J-beta primer mix and a sample-barcoded 5' primer were used in a second PCR of about 7 to 12 cycles. Each CDR3 protein gets one entry after TCRdb re-called the 5' RACE reads with MiXCR. Found here are 650,000 to 1,000,000 distinct CDR3 sequences, around 36% of them singletons; the top ten hold 10% to 15%. The sequenced sample consisted of blood. These receptors came from a man aged 18 to 30 in good health.

The chain combines TRBV5-6 with TRBJ2-7; maybe TRBD2 (6 bases). Trimming pared 4 bases from V and 0 bases from J, leaving 17 bases between. From germline, CDR1 is SGHDT and CDR2 YYEEEE. The CDR3 is 16 residues long. CDR3 DNA sequence: TGTGCCAGCAGCGCGGGAACCGGACACATCTCCTACGAGCAGTACTTC. This sequence encodes CASSAGTGHISYEQYF.

The chain has TRBV5-1 and TRBJ2-3; D may be TRBD1 (5 bases). The V and J ends lost 0 bases and 3 bases respectively, with 14 bases between them. The germline V gene encodes CDR1 SGHRS and CDR2 YFSETQ. The CDR3 loop spans 16 amino acids. This CDR3 reads CASSLAGHVGTDTQYF. The CDR3 nucleotides are TGCGCCAGCAGCTTGGCCGGACATGTGGGTACAGATACGCAGTATTTT.

The chain couples TRBV7-2 to TRBJ2-1; 10 nucleotides match TRBD1. The CDR3 spans 16 residues. J was trimmed by 7 bases and V by 5 bases; bases with no gene match: 11. The germline gives CDR1 SGHTA, CDR2 FQGNSA. This CDR3 is CASSPLGTGVGNEQFF. Here the CDR3 DNA reads TGTGCCAGCAGCCCCTTAGGGACAGGGGTGGGGAATGAGCAGTTCTTC. Variable domain in full (rest from reference TRBV7-2 and TRBJ2-1): GAGVSQSPSNKVTEKGKDVELRCDPISGHTALYWYRQSLGQGLEFLIYFQGNSAPDKSGLPSDRFSAERTGGSVSTLTIQRTQQEDSAVYLCASSPLGTGVGNEQFFGPGTRLTVL.

This clonotype has more than one count but fewer than ten. The chain carries TRBV9 and TRBJ1-6; D call uncertain. CDR3 length: 15 residues. Germline V gives CDR1 SGDLS, CDR2 YYNGEE. The V end lost 4 bases, the J end lost 5 bases, and 13 bases lay between the germline ends. CDR3 residues: CASSSGPGDNSPLHF. The CDR3 coding sequence is TGTGCCAGCAGCTCCGGTCCCGGTGATAATTCACCCCTCCACTTT.

The chain has TRBV10-3 and TRBJ2-3; D is possibly TRBD2 (5 bases). Per the germline V gene, CDR1 is ENHRY and CDR2 is SYGVKD. The CDR3 length is 14 residues. Trimming took off 3 bases at V and 4 bases at J, with 11 bases between the two ends. CDR3 region: CAISDSGSADTQYF. DNA for the CDR3: TGTGCCATCAGTGATTCTGGGAGCGCAGATACGCAGTATTTT.

This clonotype was counted a few times. The chain joins TRBV20-1 to TRBJ2-1, with 15 bases lining up with TRBD2. Trimming at V came to 5 bases and at J to 6 bases, leaving 5 bases not matched to a gene. Germline CDR1 reads DFQATT; CDR2 reads SNEGSKA (reference sequence). This CDR3 region has 15 residues. The CDR3 region is CSAGRTSGGANEQFF. CDR3 sequence (DNA): TGCAGTGCTGGTAGGACTAGCGGGGGGGCCAATGAGCAGTTCTTC.

This clonotype has ten or more counts. The chain has TRBV12-3 or TRBV12-4 and TRBJ2-7; D is perhaps TRBD1 (5 bases). The ends were cut back, 1 base at V and 7 bases at J, with 11 bases in the middle. CDR3 length: 13 amino acids. The CDR3 bases are TGTGCCAGCAGTTTAGGGTCATCAGGGGAGCAGTACTTC. Translation gives CASSLGSSGEQYF.

This clonotype is a singleton in its sample. With a much larger clone just one base away, this may be a read error. V gene TRBV29-1 combines with J gene TRBJ2-1, with D tentatively TRBD1 (6 bases). CDR1 and CDR2 (germline): SQVTM, ANQGSEA. Trimming cost V 6 bases and J 4 bases, with 13 bases left between them. CDR3 length: 13 residues. CDR3 DNA: TGCAGCGTCGAGTTAGGGGGTTACAATGAGCAGTTCTTC. It encodes CSVELGGYNEQFF.

This clonotype was observed many times. The chain has TRBV12-3 or TRBV12-4 and TRBJ1-5, with D tentatively TRBD1 (6 bases). The CDR3 spans 15 residues. Deletions cut 5 bases from V and 3 bases from J, with 14 bases between. The CDR3 loop reads CASSQSTGINQPQHF. For the CDR3, the DNA is TGTGCCAGCAGTCAATCAACAGGGATCAATCAGCCCCAGCATTTT.

This rearrangement joins TRBV5-1 to TRBJ2-5, with 7 bases fitting TRBD2. CDR3 length: 19 residues. Germline loops: CDR1 SGHRS, CDR2 YFSETQ. Unmatched junction bases numbered 16, after V lost 1 base and J lost 1 base. The CDR3 DNA follows: TGCGCCAGCAGCTTGTCCCCCCAGGGAGGGCGGAGTGGCCAAGAGACCCAGTACTTC. Translated, it gives CASSLSPQGGRSGQETQYF. Variable domain in full (rest from reference TRBV5-1 and TRBJ2-5): KAGVTQTPRYLIKTRGQQVTLSCSPISGHRSVSWYQQTPGQGLQFLFEYFSETQRNKGNFPGRFSGRQFSNSRSEMNVSTLELGDSALYLCASSLSPQGGRSGQETQYFGPGTRLLVL.